Here is one TCR beta chain with its context. Its specificity is unknown. The record originates from a study of long-term antiretroviral therapy in people with HIV. Study-level results: Diversity rose after ART but stayed below transplant donor controls.

Every participant gave one or more pre-ART and two or more post-ART PBMC samples. The CDR3 contains 15 residues. The germline V gene encodes CDR1 MNHEY and CDR2 SMNVEV (reference sequence). With 4 bases removed from V and 5 bases from J, the gap between germline ends came to 17 bases. immunoSEQ v3.0 was run at survey level. Sequencing used immunoSEQ multiplex PCR; TCRdb keeps in-frame clones, though not all of them. The table has roughly 29,000 clones, about 80% seen once. The TCR comes from a man between 35 and 55 years old with HIV. V usage is TRBV27 and J usage is TRBJ2-5; D remains unclear. The input for sequencing was unsorted PBMCs, taken 0.3 years after starting antiretroviral therapy. The CDR3 sequence is CASSYWALEGETQYF. CDR3 in DNA: TGTGCCAGCAGTTATTGGGCCCTCGAAGGGGAGACCCAGTACTTC.